This TCR beta chain was captured by sequencing in a study of blood T cells in healthy people across ages (dated by TCRdb to 2013 to 2016). For the study in its entirety: Template switching captured roughly one uniquely barcoded TCR beta cDNA molecule per two T cells in model experiments. Donors of different ages were randomly distributed across sequencing lanes to avoid experimental bias. The study analyzed two additional independent replicas of 1 million unique cDNA reads from the same blood draw for two donors, one aged 18 to 30 and one aged 80 or older. Age-related changes in TCR beta repertoire diversity were measured in the study by deep sequencing normalized with unique cDNA molecular identifiers. The donors were divided into four age groups: young (average around 15 years), middle-aged (approximately 42), aged (approximately 62) and long-lived (about 80).

The library relied on 5' RACE. Sequencing relied on an Illumina HiSeq 2500. A second PCR of about 6 to 12 cycles was performed with a sample-barcoded 5' primer and a J-beta primer mix. Each TCR beta cDNA molecule received a unique molecular identifier from a template-switch 5' adaptor carrying 12 random nucleotides. Each sample yielded at least 2.5 million CDR3-containing paired-end reads. First-strand cDNA synthesis was performed from all RNA using the Mint cDNA synthesis kit, with priming by a TRBC-specific oligonucleotide. Following uracil-DNA glycosylase treatment, all cDNA underwent a first 18-cycle PCR with the universal primers M1SS and BC2_uni_R. Regarding the original processing steps: Normalization of each sample was performed by random selection of 1 million high-quality reads, each carrying a distinct molecular identifier. Instead of being binned into consensus sequences, reads that shared molecular identifiers were thrown out. MiTCR, with a Q25 quality threshold and the strictest error-elimination algorithm, was used for CDR3 identification, clonotype clustering and error correction. A nonparametric unseen species model with Euler transformation was used to estimate a lower bound on total TCR beta diversity. Starting from the raw public reads, TCRdb applied fastp trimming at Q25, assembled clones with MiXCR and retained in-frame beta chains. For every CDR3 protein sequence, its rows merge into one entry that carries the most common genes and DNA. The V and J calls reflect TCRdb's pipeline rather than the authors' work. Across this sample there are approximately 810,000 distinct CDR3 sequences, with around 30% seen only once. In total, the top ten clones hold approximately 15% of the sample.

On the study overall, not on this receptor specifically: Estimates of total diversity based on one million sequenced T cells were considered lower bounds and underestimates. Since profiling was done on bulk unsorted PBMCs, naive and antigen-experienced compartments could not be conclusively compared. As age increased, observed TCR beta diversity per million T cells dropped in a roughly linear way, and a significant reduction was already evident by age roughly 36. Observed TCR beta diversity correlated strongly with the percentage of naive T cells measured by flow cytometry. Compared with the aged group, more naive CD4+ T cells, fewer expanded clones and increased TCR diversity were shown by the long-lived group, suggesting age selection. Because donor CMV infection status was unknown, age-related changes in expanded clonotypes were potentially confounded.

This clonotype appeared a few times. What antigen it recognizes has not been identified. A clone one base away is much larger, so this may be a read error. Systemically healthy Caucasian individuals from Russia, 39 in total and aged about 6 to 90 years, were included as donors. Each donor gave approximately 9.4 milliliters of peripheral blood, drawn into EDTA-treated Vacutainer tubes. Ficoll-Paque density-gradient centrifugation was used to isolate PBMCs, with at least 6.5 million per sample. Trizol reagent was used to extract total RNA from the PBMCs, yielding at least 6 micrograms per sample. For every donor, flow cytometry on a PBMC aliquot measured the percentage of naive CD45RAhigh/CD27high T cells. This receptor was identified in a woman over 75 in good health. Sequenced input: blood.

The nucleotide sequence reads TGTGCCAGCGGTCCCTCCGGGGGCAAACGTAGGCAGTTCTTC. It specifies CASGPSGGKRRQFF. The chain uses TRBV6-2 or TRBV6-3 and TRBJ2-1; the D gene cannot be resolved beyond TRBD1 or TRBD2, each matching 6 bases. The junction carries 23 bases between V and J, which are trimmed by 8 bases and 12 bases respectively. Sequences MNHEY (CDR1) and SVGEGT (CDR2) are obtained from the germline V gene. From its cysteine to its phenylalanine, the CDR3 spans 14 amino acids. Only the CDR3 portion is preserved as DNA: 42 bases, with reading frame beginning at the first base.